This entry lists 18 T cell receptor beta chains sequenced from one sample in a study of T cell responses to AZD1222 COVID-19 vaccine. Assay used: immunoSEQ multiplex PCR; TCRdb lists only in-frame clones, some missing. The sample consists of 110,000 to 150,000 clones, approximately 91% of them appearing once. Sequences were derived from peripheral blood, sampled 28 days after the second AZD1222 dose. These receptors all come from an adult who received the AZD1222 COVID-19 vaccine.

The J gene is TRBJ2-1, the V gene TRBV2, with D hard to call. There are 11 residues in the CDR3. Germline CDR1 is SNHLY and CDR2 is FYNNEI. Between the trimmed V and J ends, which lost 8 bases and 4 bases, there was a span of 6 bases. As DNA, the CDR3 is TGTGCCAGCCAAGGTTACAATGAGCAGTTCTTC. Its protein product is CASQGYNEQFF.

This chain joins TRBV14 and TRBJ1-1, with D possibly TRBD1 on 6 matching bases. The CDR3 totals 13 residues. The ends were cut back, 0 bases at V and 10 bases at J, with 12 bases in the middle. Germline loops: CDR1 SGHDN, CDR2 FVKESK. CDR3 sequence reads: CASSQERLGGAFF. The CDR3 DNA reads as TGTGCCAGCAGCCAAGAGCGACTAGGGGGAGCTTTCTTT.

The chain employs TRBV2 and TRBJ1-6; D remains unclear. Looked up from germline, CDR1 is SNHLY and CDR2 is FYNNEI. Trimming left V 4 bases short and J 7 bases short, with 2 bases between. This CDR3 region has 11 residues. The CDR3 loop is CASSGNSPLHF. As DNA, the CDR3 is TGTGCCAGCAGTGGGAATTCACCCCTCCACTTT.

The J gene is TRBJ1-3, the V gene TRBV4-1; the D is unclear. This CDR3 spans 15 amino acids. Germline lookup yields CDR1 MGHRA and CDR2 YSYEKL. Trimming removed 0 bases at V and 8 bases at J, with 14 bases between. The CDR3: CASSQDGPSRDTIYF. The DNA of the CDR3 is TGCGCCAGCAGCCAAGATGGCCCTTCGAGGGACACCATATATTTT.

The rearrangement joins TRBV6-2 or TRBV6-3 to TRBJ2-7, with 14 bases fitting TRBD2. The trim removed 2 bases at V and 3 bases at J, leaving 6 bases unmatched. The CDR3 loop spans 17 amino acids. Germline loops: CDR1 MNHEY, CDR2 SVGEGT. The CDR3 sequence is CASSYPGLAGGFYEQYF. DNA for the CDR3: TGTGCCAGCAGTTACCCAGGACTAGCGGGAGGCTTCTACGAGCAGTACTTC.

The V call is TRBV20-1, the J call TRBJ1-4; TRBD1 is a possible D gene (5 bases). Germline assignment: CDR1 DFQATT and CDR2 SNEGSKA (reference sequence). V was shortened by 3 bases and J by 8 bases, with 10 bases between the two germline ends. The CDR3 has 12 amino acids. For the CDR3, the DNA is TGCAGTGCTAGTGGAAAGGGGGAAAAACTGTTTTTT. It translates to CSASGKGEKLFF.

The chain recombines TRBV9 with TRBJ2-1, with 7 bases matching TRBD2. The CDR3 is 16 amino acids. The trim removed 6 bases at V and 6 bases at J, leaving 15 bases unmatched. Germline loops: CDR1 SGDLS, CDR2 YYNGEE. The CDR3 spells CASTPALGLVGNEQFF. In nucleotides, the CDR3 is TGTGCCAGCACCCCCGCCCTAGGACTAGTAGGCAATGAGCAGTTCTTC. Filled out from reference TRBV9 and TRBJ2-1, the complete variable domain reads DSGVTQTPKHLITATGQRVTLRCSPRSGDLSVYWYQQSLDQGLQFLIQYYNGEERAKGNILERFSAQQFPDLHSELNLSSLELGDSALYFCASTPALGLVGNEQFFGPGTRLTVL.

A single count supports this clone. The rearrangement joins TRBV4-2 to TRBJ2-3; no reliable D call. Per the germline V gene, CDR1 is LGHNA and CDR2 is YNFKEQ. Trimming stripped 3 bases from V and 6 bases from J, with 19 bases between. This CDR3 is 16 amino acids long. This CDR3 reads CASSHEGPPSPDTQYF. As DNA, the CDR3 is TGTGCCAGCAGCCACGAAGGTCCCCCTTCCCCTGATACGCAGTATTTT.

On this clone: Other DNA sequences of this sample code for an identical CDR3. The chain links TRBV7-9 to TRBJ1-1; D remains unclear. The CDR3 totals 14 residues. From germline, CDR1 is SEHNR and CDR2 FQNEAQ (reference sequence). The ends were cut back, 5 bases at V and 1 base at J, with 11 bases in the middle. CDR3 coding DNA: TGTGCCAGCAGCCCGCGGACGGGGAACACTGAAGCTTTCTTT. This translates into CASSPRTGNTEAFF.

This clone was picked up one time. The rearrangement joins TRBV6-4 to TRBJ2-2, with a weak D call TRBD2 (6 bases). This CDR3 region has 14 residues. CDR1 MRHNA and CDR2 SNTAGT come from the germline V gene. Deletions cut 6 bases from V and 4 bases from J, with 12 bases between. CDR3 sequence (DNA): TGTGCCAGCAGATCGGGACTGGCCACCGGGGAGCTGTTTTTT. It is translated as CASRSGLATGELFF.

The rearrangement uses TRBV9 and TRBJ2-3; 7 bases agree with TRBD2. Germline lookup yields CDR1 SGDLS and CDR2 YYNGEE. V shed 4 bases and J 4 bases; nucleotides not matched to a gene: 9. The CDR3 totals 15 residues. The CDR3 region has the DNA TGTGCCAGCAGCATGGTGGGAGGGCCCCCAGATACGCAGTATTTT. Its translation: CASSMVGGPPDTQYF.

The chain is built from TRBV11-2 and TRBJ1-1; tentative D call: TRBD1 (6 bases). The length of the CDR3 is 15 residues. The V gene lost 5 bases and the J gene lost 5 bases, with 18 bases spanning the gap. The germline V gene has CDR1 SGHAT and CDR2 FQNNGV. The CDR3, as DNA: TGTGCCAGCAGCCCAGGACAGCCGGGGAGGACTGAAGCTTTCTTT. This gives the protein CASSPGQPGRTEAFF.

The chain joins TRBV3-1 (or the pseudogene TRBV3-2) to TRBJ1-2; 8 nucleotides match TRBD1. In germline, CDR1 is LGHDT, CDR2 YNNKEL (reference sequence). This CDR3 has 15 amino acids. Trimming cost V 8 bases and J 0 bases; bases outside gene matches: 8. For the CDR3, the DNA is TGTGCCAGCTCCGGACAGGGAGGTTCTAACTATGGCTACACCTTC. Amino acid sequence: CASSGQGGSNYGYTF.

The count of this clone is one. V gene TRBV21-1 combines with J gene TRBJ1-1. TRBV21-1 is reported as a pseudogene. This CDR3 contains 17 residues. The CDR3 loop reads CASSKTGPSYMNTEAFF. The CDR3 bases are TGTGCCAGCAGCAAAACGGGTCCATCTTACATGAACACTGAAGCTTTCTTT.

The J gene is TRBJ1-2, the V gene TRBV7-9; D is undetermined. This CDR3 has 15 amino acids. Trimming stripped 7 bases from V and 6 bases from J, with 21 bases between. The germline CDR1 and CDR2 sequences are SEHNR and FQNEAQ (reference sequence). The CDR3 region is CASTSLGARAHGYTF. The CDR3 bases are TGTGCCAGCACCTCCCTCGGTGCGCGGGCCCATGGCTACACCTTC.

This clone was seen only a few times. V is TRBV29-1 and J is TRBJ2-7; D is ambiguous. V gave up 5 bases and J gave up 7 bases, with 12 bases separating them. CDR1 is SQVTM, CDR2 ANQGSEA, per germline. The CDR3 covers 11 residues. CDR3 bases: TGCAGCGTTATAGAGTGGCTGGAGCAGTACTTC. This codes for CSVIEWLEQYF.

The chain joins TRBV6-2 or TRBV6-3 to TRBJ1-4, with 8 bases matching TRBD1. This CDR3 comprises 13 residues. With 6 bases clipped from V and 5 bases from J, the junction kept 2 bases outside the gene matches. The germline V gene encodes CDR1 MNHEY and CDR2 SVGEGT. CDR3 protein: CASSRQGNEKLFF. CDR3 in DNA: TGTGCCAGCAGCCGACAGGGGAATGAAAAACTGTTTTTT.

The chain uses TRBV5-4 and TRBJ1-2; D uncertain. The CDR3 totals 15 residues. Germline CDR1 and CDR2: SGHNT and YYREEE (reference sequence). V was cut by 4 bases and J by 8 bases, with 21 bases left in between. CDR3 DNA sequence: TGTGCCAGCAGCAGCTTAGCATCCCGCCCCGTGGGCTACACCTTC. Translating gives CASSSLASRPVGYTF. The variable domain in full, with the rest retrieved from reference TRBV5-4 and TRBJ1-2, is ETGVTQSPTHLIKTRGQQVTLRCSSQSGHNTVSWYQQALGQGPQFIFQYYREEENGRGNFPPRFSGLQFPNYSSELNVNALELDDSALYLCASSSLASRPVGYTFGSGTRLTVV.